Sequencing of this T cell receptor beta chain was carried out in a study of T cell responses to AZD1222 COVID-19 vaccine. For the study at large: Second-dose schedules of about 4 or about 12 weeks were combined. Study-level results: It was only a handful of AZD1222 recipients who were seropositive at baseline. Breadth and depth of Spike-specific TCRs rose after two AZD1222 doses.

Using immunoSEQ multiplex PCR, the repertoire was profiled, and TCRdb retains in-frame clones only, with some absent. The sample yields roughly 140,000 clones, just over 85% seen once. Germline V gene data show CDR1 as SEHNR and CDR2 as FQNEAQ (reference sequence). V lost 5 bases to trimming and J lost 2 bases, with 13 bases between them. This CDR3 region has 15 residues. A remark on this clone: Its specificity is unknown.

Sequencing used peripheral blood, obtained on day 0 of AZD1222 vaccination. This TCR was recovered from an adult in good health. The chain is built from TRBV7-9 and TRBJ2-1; D unresolved. The CDR3 DNA reads TGTGCCAGCAGCACCCGGGCCCAACCCTACAATGAGCAGTTCTTC. Translated, it gives CASSTRAQPYNEQFF.